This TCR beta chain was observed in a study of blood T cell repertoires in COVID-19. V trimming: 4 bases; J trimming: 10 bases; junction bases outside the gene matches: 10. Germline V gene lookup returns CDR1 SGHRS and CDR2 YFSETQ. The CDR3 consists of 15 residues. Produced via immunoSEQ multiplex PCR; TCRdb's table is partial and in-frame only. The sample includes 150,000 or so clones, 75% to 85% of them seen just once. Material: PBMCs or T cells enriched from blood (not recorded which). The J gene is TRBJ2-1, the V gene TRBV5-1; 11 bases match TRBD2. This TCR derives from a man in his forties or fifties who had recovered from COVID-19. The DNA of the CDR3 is TGCGCCAGCAGCCGTGGGACTAGCGGCATAAAGGAGCAGTTCTTC. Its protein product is CASSRGTSGIKEQFF.